The clone carrying this TCR beta chain was counted only a few times. The antigen is not known. The method was immunoSEQ multiplex PCR; TCRdb's version includes in-frame clones alone and lacks a portion of them. This table holds under 55,000 clones, more than 70% found once. The entry originates in a study of memory CD4+ T cells and cytomegalovirus serostatus. Study details: This sample comes from healthy Belgian adults, about nine CMV seropositive, roughly 22 seronegative.

The V and J ends lost 8 bases and 3 bases respectively, with 10 bases between them. CDR3 length: 12 amino acids. The germline V gene encodes CDR1 SGHAT and CDR2 FQNNGV. Single viable CD3+CD4+CD8-CD45RO+ cells were sorted as the memory CD4+ T cells. Notes on the study in general: Of around 160 reported CMV TCRbeta sequences, around 62 were found in memory CD4+ repertoires.

The chain uses TRBV11-2 and TRBJ2-5; D may be TRBD2 (6 bases). This TCR derives from an adult in good health and CMV-seropositive. Material for sequencing was memory CD4+ T cells from blood. CDR3: CASRDFEETQYF. Here the CDR3 DNA reads TGTGCCAGCCGGGACTTTGAAGAGACCCAGTACTTC.